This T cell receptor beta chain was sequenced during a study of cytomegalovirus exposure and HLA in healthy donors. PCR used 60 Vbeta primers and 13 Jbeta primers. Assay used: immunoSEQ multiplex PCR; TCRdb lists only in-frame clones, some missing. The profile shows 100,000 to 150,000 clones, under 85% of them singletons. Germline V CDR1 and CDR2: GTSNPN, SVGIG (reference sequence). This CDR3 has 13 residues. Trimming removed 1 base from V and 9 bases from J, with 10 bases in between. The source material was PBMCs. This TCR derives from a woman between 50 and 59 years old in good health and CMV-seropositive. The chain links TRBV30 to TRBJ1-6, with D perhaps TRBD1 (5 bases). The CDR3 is CAWSAGGGSPLHF. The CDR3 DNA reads TGTGCCTGGAGTGCCGGGGGTGGTTCACCCCTCCACTTT.